This T cell receptor (beta chain) was sequenced during a study of blood T cell repertoires in COVID-19. On the study more broadly: Samples of COVID-19 (acute and convalescent) were obtained from the United States, Italy and Spain. T cells, B-cell-depleted T cells, or PBMCs supplied cDNA or gDNA.

CDR1 KGHDR and CDR2 SFDVKD come from the germline V gene. Trimming took off 4 bases at V and 7 bases at J, with 19 bases between the two ends. The CDR3 covers 16 residues. Sequencing was performed with immunoSEQ multiplex PCR; in TCRdb, only in-frame clones are kept and a portion is missing. This table holds roughly 100,000 clones, over 65% found once. J is TRBJ1-5 and V is TRBV24-1, with D perhaps TRBD1 (6 bases). The clonotype originates from a human donor in a cohort sampled during active COVID-19. The specimen sequenced was peripheral blood. This CDR3 reads CATSEGTTGVWQPQHF. The CDR3 DNA reads as TGTGCCACCAGTGAGGGAACGACAGGAGTGTGGCAGCCCCAGCATTTT.